The sequence of this T cell receptor beta chain was determined in a study of cytomegalovirus exposure and HLA in healthy donors. The study, taken as a whole, reports: According to reports, the classifier identified cytomegalovirus status with high specificity and sensitivity. Cytomegalovirus-associated status was assigned to approximately 160 TCR beta chains. The records held CMV serostatus as the only immune exposure information.

The primer mix had 60 Vbeta and 13 Jbeta primers. The repertoire was sequenced with immunoSEQ multiplex PCR; TCRdb's copy has only in-frame clones and lacks some. The table records 90,000 to 95,000 clones, about 84% of them present only once. As regards this clone: Its cognate antigen is unknown.

V was clipped by 5 bases and J by 1 base; unmatched bases: 9. The CDR3 has 16 residues. Germline loops: CDR1 SGHVS, CDR2 FNYEAQ. The sample comprised PBMCs. The V call is TRBV7-6, the J call TRBJ2-3, with TRBD2 matching over 7 bases. The TCR comes from a girl under 10 years old in good health and CMV-seropositive. The CDR3 region has the DNA TGTGCCAGCAGCCGAAGTGGAAGCGGGGGCACAGATACGCAGTATTTT. This sequence encodes CASSRSGSGGTDTQYF.